The next 8 T cell receptor beta chains were all read from a single sample in a study of read filtering for tumor transcriptome and immune sequencing. This library used roughly 0.4 ug RNA and molecular barcoded adaptors spanning alpha/delta and beta/gamma chains. TCRdb fed the reads into MiXCR, producing one record per CDR3 protein. The sample yields around 140,000 distinct CDR3 sequences, approximately 13% seen once. Material: a population of CD138-negative cells sorted from bone marrow. The receptors derive from a donor at least 40 years old with multiple myeloma.

This clonotype was recorded at least ten times. The CDR3 DNA is TGTGCCAGCGGGGGTTTTGGCGGGGAGCTGTTTTTT. This gives the protein CASGGFGGELFF. This chain uses TRBV7-9 with TRBJ2-2; D might be TRBD1 or TRBD2, each matching 5 bases. Germline-derived CDR1 and CDR2 are SEHNR and FQNEAQ (reference sequence). The CDR3 consists of 12 residues. V was clipped by 8 bases and J by 7 bases, with 11 bases between them.

This clonotype has a count of ten or more. The chain recombines TRBV5-1 with TRBJ2-1, with TRBD2 as a possible D gene (5 bases). V was cut by 2 bases and J by 5 bases, with 11 bases left in between. CDR3 size: 14 residues. Germline assignment: CDR1 SGHRS and CDR2 YFSETQ. The CDR3 nucleotides read TGCGCCAGCAGCTTCCTGGACTTGAACAATGAGCAGTTCTTC. The encoded protein is CASSFLDLNNEQFF.

This clonotype was observed a handful of times. V usage is TRBV12-3 or TRBV12-4 and J usage is TRBJ1-5; possible D gene TRBD1, 5 bases. This CDR3 has 14 amino acids. Trimming shortened V by 7 bases and J by 3 bases, and 13 bases separated the two germline ends. The CDR3 reads CASTLWGANQPQHF. CDR3 nucleotides: TGTGCCAGCACCCTTTGGGGCGCCAATCAGCCCCAGCATTTT.

This clonotype appeared many times. The genes are TRBV3-1 and TRBJ2-1; either TRBD1 or TRBD2 may supply D (5 bases each). V lost 3 bases and J 0 bases, leaving 9 bases between the germline ends. The CDR3 consists of 15 residues. The germline V gene has CDR1 LGHDT and CDR2 YNNKEL (reference sequence). The CDR3 nucleotides are TGTGCCAGCAGCCACACGGGGCGCTCCTACAATGAGCAGTTCTTC. This encodes CASSHTGRSYNEQFF.

This clonotype was counted ten times or more. The chain combines TRBV20-1 with TRBJ2-2; D remains unclear. V lost 0 bases and J 2 bases, leaving 13 bases between the germline ends. The CDR3 consists of 16 residues. Germline values: CDR1 DFQATT, CDR2 SNEGSKA (reference sequence). The CDR3 nucleotides are TGCAGTGCTAGAGATGTAAGGCACCTAAACACCGGGGAGCTGTTTTTT. This sequence encodes CSARDVRHLNTGELFF.

This clonotype has just a few counts. A read error is possible here, since a much larger clone lies one base away. The rearrangement joins TRBV9 to TRBJ2-1, with 7 bases matching TRBD1. From germline, CDR1 is SGDLS and CDR2 YYNGEE. The CDR3 extends over 16 amino acids. In DNA, the CDR3 is TGTGCCAGCAGCAACGACAGGGCCGGACGGGGCAATGGGCAGTTCTTC. Translated: CASSNDRAGRGNGQFF.

This clonotype was counted many times. The chain couples TRBV5-1 to TRBJ2-1; TRBD1 is a possible D gene (5 bases). Per germline, CDR1 SGHRS and CDR2 YFSETQ. Trimming removed 3 bases at V and 3 bases at J, with 13 bases between. The CDR3 consists of 15 residues. CDR3 loop: CASSSTGAVYNEQFF. DNA of the CDR3: TGCGCCAGCAGCTCAACAGGCGCCGTCTACAATGAGCAGTTCTTC.

This clonotype was observed many times. The gene calls are TRBV7-2 and TRBJ2-7; TRBD2 is a possible D gene (7 bases). CDR1 and CDR2 from the germline V gene are SGHTA and FQGNSA. The V gene lost 5 bases and the J gene lost 4 bases, with 12 bases spanning the gap. The CDR3 totals 13 residues. CDR3 amino acids: CASSRGAPYEQYF. As DNA, the CDR3 is TGTGCCAGCAGCCGGGGGGCTCCGTACGAGCAGTACTTC.